A selection of T cell receptor beta chains follows, all from one sample in a study of T-cell memory formation after mild COVID-19. TCRdb reprocessed the 5' RACE reads via MiXCR and lists one record per CDR3 protein. The sample has about 58,000 distinct CDR3 sequences, around a quarter seen once. The sample was PBMCs or a T cell subset sorted from them (not recorded which). Every receptor here comes from a man in his late teens or twenties who had mild COVID-19 (a few samples of this study predate the infection). Cell type and time point are not known. CDR3s include the opening cysteine and the closing phenylalanine or tryptophan. Fields, in order: V gene, clone size, CDR3 protein. For some rows the clone size is stated as once, few or many, or as a class when expanded; others skip it.

V: TRBV30
size: NA
CDR3: CAWREQGFRAGELFF

V: TRBV4-1
size: few
CDR3: CASSRTDSEQFF

V: TRBV27
size: NA
CDR3: CASWTGGLYNEQFF

V: TRBV15
size: NA
CDR3: CATSRDENSNQPQHF

V: TRBV4-1
size: NA
CDR3: CASSQSSPLGSQPQHF

V: TRBV7-9
size: NA
CDR3: CASSFRRGRDTEAFF

V: TRBV29-1
size: few
CDR3: CSVGQGYHEQYF

V: TRBV9
size: few
CDR3: CASSVAMGEQYF

V: TRBV20-1
size: few
CDR3: CSADASGGASEQFF

V: TRBV7-9
size: few
CDR3: CASSLTGRGGTDTQYF

V: TRBV20-1
size: few
CDR3: CSARAQTSSYGYTF

V: TRBV29-1
size: NA
CDR3: CSPGGYTEAFF

V: TRBV4-1
size: few
CDR3: CASSQSKGWNQPQHF

V: TRBV6-6
size: few
CDR3: CAESHPGSTEAFF

V: TRBV9
size: NA
CDR3: CASSVGISGNTIYF

V: TRBV4-1
size: few
CDR3: CASSQETGFIPDTQYF

V: TRBV4-2
size: few
CDR3: CASSHNTGGGTEAFF

V: TRBV7-9
size: NA
CDR3: CASSSRVHETQYF

V: TRBV3-1
size: NA
CDR3: CASRPSGQNTEAFF

V: TRBV11-2
size: many
CDR3: CASSFIPAGAEQETQYF

V: TRBV4-1
size: many
CDR3: CASSHRPDRGRKTQYF

V: TRBV29-1
size: few
CDR3: CSVGGGDRASTDTQYF

V: TRBV6-5
size: few
CDR3: CASRSSGTEAFF

V: TRBV7-7
size: few
CDR3: CASSPLTSGGAGEQFF

V: TRBV4-1
size: few
CDR3: CASSQPDSNEKLFF

V: TRBV7-9
size: NA
CDR3: CASSLKGAAGNTIYF

V: TRBV5-1
size: NA
CDR3: CASSLGTNSDNEQFF

V: TRBV12-5
size: NA
CDR3: CASGLGTATGYTF

V: TRBV2
size: NA
CDR3: CASRGFQSSYNEQFF

V: TRBV12-3/TRBV12-4
size: few
CDR3: CASSPAGTLHF

V: TRBV5-1
size: NA
CDR3: CASSRDRGKRETQYF

V: TRBV12-3/TRBV12-4
size: NA
CDR3: CASSQTGTLGYNEQFF

V: TRBV27
size: NA
CDR3: CASRPRGGGDHEQFF

V: TRBV25-1
size: NA
CDR3: CASSGGQGRQETQYF

V: TRBV27
size: NA
CDR3: CASTSGTGPREQYF

V: TRBV29-1
size: few
CDR3: CSVPPGLKNTEAFF

V: TRBV4-1
size: NA
CDR3: CASSQEPTGTAQETQYF

V: TRBV11-3
size: NA
CDR3: CASSLVGQNNEQFF

V: TRBV7-6
size: NA
CDR3: CASSLGMGRTNTGELFF

V: TRBV18
size: NA
CDR3: CASSPLWISEETQYF

V: TRBV5-4
size: many
CDR3: CASSTGLDGETQYF

V: TRBV4-1
size: NA
CDR3: CASSPRERGIDEQFF

V: TRBV4-2
size: few
CDR3: CASSQEVAGGALQQFF

V: TRBV28
size: NA
CDR3: CASSKQGEGNQPQHF

V: TRBV7-9
size: NA
CDR3: CASSSSLAGVYNEQFF

V: TRBV5-4
size: NA
CDR3: CASSLASVGGRIDTQYF

V: TRBV5-1
size: few
CDR3: CASSIPGRMNTEAFF

V: TRBV29-1
size: NA
CDR3: CSVDWTGGGELFF

V: TRBV25-1
size: few
CDR3: CASRVAGGPRDTQYF

V: TRBV7-2
size: once
CDR3: CASSLDPSDTQYF

V: TRBV12-3/TRBV12-4
size: few
CDR3: CASSLVPSGGKISTDTQYF